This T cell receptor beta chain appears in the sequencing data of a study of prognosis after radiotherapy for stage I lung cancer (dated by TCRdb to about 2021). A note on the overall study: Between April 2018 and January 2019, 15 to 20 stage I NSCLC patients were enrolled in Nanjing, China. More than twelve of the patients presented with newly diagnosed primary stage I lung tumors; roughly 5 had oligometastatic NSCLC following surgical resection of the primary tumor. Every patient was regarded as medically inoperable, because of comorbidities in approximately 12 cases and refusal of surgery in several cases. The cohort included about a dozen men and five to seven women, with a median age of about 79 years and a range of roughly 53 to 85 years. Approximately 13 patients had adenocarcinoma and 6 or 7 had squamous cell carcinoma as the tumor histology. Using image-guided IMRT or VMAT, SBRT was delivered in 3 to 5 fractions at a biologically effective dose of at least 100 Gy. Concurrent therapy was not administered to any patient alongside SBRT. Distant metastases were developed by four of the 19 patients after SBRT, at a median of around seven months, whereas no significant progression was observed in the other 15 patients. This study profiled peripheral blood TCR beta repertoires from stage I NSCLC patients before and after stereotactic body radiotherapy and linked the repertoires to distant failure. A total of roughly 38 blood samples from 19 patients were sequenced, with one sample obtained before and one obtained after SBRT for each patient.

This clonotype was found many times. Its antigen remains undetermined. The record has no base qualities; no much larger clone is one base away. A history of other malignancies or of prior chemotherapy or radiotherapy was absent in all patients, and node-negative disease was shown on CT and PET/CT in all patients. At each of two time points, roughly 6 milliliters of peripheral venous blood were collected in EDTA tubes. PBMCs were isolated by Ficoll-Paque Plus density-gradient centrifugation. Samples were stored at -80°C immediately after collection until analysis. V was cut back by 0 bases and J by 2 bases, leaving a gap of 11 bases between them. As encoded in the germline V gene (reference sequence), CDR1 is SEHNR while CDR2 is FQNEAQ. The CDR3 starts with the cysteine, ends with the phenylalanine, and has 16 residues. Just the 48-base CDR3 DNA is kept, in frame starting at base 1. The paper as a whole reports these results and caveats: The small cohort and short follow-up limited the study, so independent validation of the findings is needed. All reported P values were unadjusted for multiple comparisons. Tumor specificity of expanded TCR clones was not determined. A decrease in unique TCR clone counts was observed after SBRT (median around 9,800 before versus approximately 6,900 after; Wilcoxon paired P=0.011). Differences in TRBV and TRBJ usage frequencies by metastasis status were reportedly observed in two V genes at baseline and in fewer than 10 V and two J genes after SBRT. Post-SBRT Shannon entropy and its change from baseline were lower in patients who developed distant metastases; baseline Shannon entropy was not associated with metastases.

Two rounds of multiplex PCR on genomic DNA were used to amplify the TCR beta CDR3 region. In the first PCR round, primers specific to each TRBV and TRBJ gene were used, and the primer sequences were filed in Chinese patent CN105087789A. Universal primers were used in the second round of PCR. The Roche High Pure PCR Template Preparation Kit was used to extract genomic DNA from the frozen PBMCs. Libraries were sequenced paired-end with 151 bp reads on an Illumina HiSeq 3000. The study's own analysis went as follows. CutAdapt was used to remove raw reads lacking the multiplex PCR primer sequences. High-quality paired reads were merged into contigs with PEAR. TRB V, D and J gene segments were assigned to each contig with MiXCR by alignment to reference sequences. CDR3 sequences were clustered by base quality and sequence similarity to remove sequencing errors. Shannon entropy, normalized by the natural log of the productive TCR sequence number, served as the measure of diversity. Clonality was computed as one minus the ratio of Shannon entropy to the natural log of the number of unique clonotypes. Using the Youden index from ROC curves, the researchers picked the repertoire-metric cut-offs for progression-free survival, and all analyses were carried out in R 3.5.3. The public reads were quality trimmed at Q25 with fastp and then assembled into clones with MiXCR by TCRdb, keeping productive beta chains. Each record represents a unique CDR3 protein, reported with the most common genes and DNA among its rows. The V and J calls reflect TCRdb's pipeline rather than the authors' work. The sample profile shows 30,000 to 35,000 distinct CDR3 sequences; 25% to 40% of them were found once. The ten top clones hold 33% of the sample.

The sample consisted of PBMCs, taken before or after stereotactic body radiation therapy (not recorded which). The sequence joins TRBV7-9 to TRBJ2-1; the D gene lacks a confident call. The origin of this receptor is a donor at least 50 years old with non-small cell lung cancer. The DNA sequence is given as TGTGCCAGCAGCTTAGCGTTGGGTTTAGCCTACAATGAGCAGTTCTTC. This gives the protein CASSLALGLAYNEQFF.